These 22 T cell receptor beta chains originate from one sample sequenced in a study of PD-1 blockade in classical Hodgkin lymphoma. Patients all relapsed after autologous stem cell transplantation, and there was variation in brentuximab vedotin exposure. Clones were read by immunoSEQ multiplex PCR, and TCRdb kept only the in-frame ones, dropping some. This sample has tens of thousands of clones, with approximately 84% found just once. The sample was peripheral blood mononuclear cells (PBMCs), taken at baseline. These receptors came from a human donor with classical Hodgkin lymphoma.

This chain connects TRBV7-2 to TRBJ1-4; TRBD1 aligns across 8 bases. The V gene end was trimmed by 1 base and the J gene end by 8 bases; junction bases not matched to a gene: 3. CDR1 is SGHTA and CDR2 is FQGNSA in the germline V gene. The CDR3 is 14 residues long. CDR3 bases: TGTGCCAGCAGCTTAGGGACAGGGAAAGAAAAACTGTTTTTT. Its translation: CASSLGTGKEKLFF.

This clone was picked up one time. In DNA form, the CDR3 reads TGCGCCAGCAGCCAAGAGACCGGGAGCTCTTGGTACGAGCAGTACGTC. Translating gives CASSQETGSSWYEQYV. This sequence joins TRBV4-1 and TRBJ2-7, with a weak D call TRBD2 (6 bases). The CDR3 covers 16 residues. The V gene's germline CDR1 is MGHRA and CDR2 YSYEKL. V lost 0 bases, J lost 4 bases, and 16 bases lay in between.

The sample holds one count of this clone. The chain carries TRBV27 and TRBJ2-7; 8 nucleotides agree with TRBD2. The ends lost 5 bases at V and 6 bases at J; junction bases unmatched: 12. This CDR3 is built from 15 residues. Germline CDR1 and CDR2: MNHEY and SMNVEV (reference sequence). In DNA, the CDR3 is TGTGCCAGCAGTCCGGGGACTAGATTCCGTGCCGAGCAGTACTTC. Translation: CASSPGTRFRAEQYF.

This clone occurred a few times. The chain carries TRBV10-3 and TRBJ2-6; D assignment may be TRBD1 or TRBD2 (7 bases each). The V gene's germline CDR1 is ENHRY and CDR2 SYGVKD. Trimming took off 2 bases at V and 13 bases at J, with 18 bases between the two ends. The CDR3 has 15 residues. CDR3 sequence (DNA): TGTGCCATCAGTGAGCCCTCGACAGGGAGGGATGTCCTGACTTTC. It specifies CAISEPSTGRDVLTF.

V gene TRBV5-1 combines with J gene TRBJ1-2; 8 bases are shared with TRBD1. The germline gives CDR1 SGHRS, CDR2 YFSETQ. J lost 3 bases, V lost 4 bases, and 8 bases had no gene match. This CDR3 spans 15 amino acids. Written as DNA, the CDR3 is TGCGCCAGCAGCAACTCCCAGGGGGCTCACTATGGCTACACCTTC. Translation gives CASSNSQGAHYGYTF.

This chain uses TRBV7-2 with TRBJ1-1; 9 bases fit TRBD1. Per the germline V gene, CDR1 is SGHTA and CDR2 is FQGNSA. The CDR3 consists of 14 residues. V lost 5 bases and J lost 2; bases outside the gene matches: 3. The CDR3 protein is CASSPGQGNTEAFF. The CDR3 nucleotides read TGTGCCAGCAGCCCGGGACAGGGCAACACTGAAGCTTTCTTT.

CDR3 sequence (DNA): TGTGCCAGCAGCTTAGATCTAGCGGGAGTTTCAGATACGCAGTATTTT. Translating gives CASSLDLAGVSDTQYF. The rearrangement links TRBV7-9 to TRBJ2-3; TRBD2 matches at 10 bases. Germline assignment: CDR1 SEHNR and CDR2 FQNEAQ (reference sequence). The CDR3 covers 16 residues. After removal of 1 base from V and 4 bases from J, the junction contained 5 bases not matched to a gene. Complete variable domain (other parts from reference TRBV7-9 and TRBJ2-3): DTGVSQNPRHKITKRGQNVTFRCDPISEHNRLYWYRQTLGQGPEFLTYFQNEAQLEKSRLLSDRFSAERPKGSFSTLEIQRTEQGDSAMYLCASSLDLAGVSDTQYFGPGTRLTVL.

The chain combines TRBV5-4 with TRBJ2-4; D gene uncertain. CDR1 and CDR2 (germline): SGHNT, YYREEE (reference sequence). Trimming took off 3 bases at V and 1 base at J, with 5 bases between the two ends. The CDR3 length is 13 residues. The DNA for the CDR3 is TGTGCCAGCAGCTCCCTCGCCAAAAACATTCAGTACTTC. It specifies CASSSLAKNIQYF.

The J gene is TRBJ2-1, the V gene TRBV19; 8 bases align to TRBD2. The V gene end was trimmed by 3 bases and the J gene end by 6 bases; junction bases not matched to a gene: 13. From germline, CDR1 is LNHDA and CDR2 SQIVND (reference sequence). This CDR3 has 17 residues. CDR3 nucleotides: TGTGCCAGTAGTATTGTCGAAGCGGGAGATCGTTCCAATGAGCAGTTCTTC. Encoded protein: CASSIVEAGDRSNEQFF.

The V call is TRBV5-4, the J call TRBJ2-7; D remains unclear. The V end lost 6 bases, the J end lost 2 bases, and 6 bases lay between the germline ends. The CDR3 contains 11 residues. The germline CDR1 and CDR2 sequences are SGHNT and YYREEE (reference sequence). CDR3 coding DNA: TGTGCCAGCATTGCTCCCTACGAGCAGTACGTC. This sequence encodes CASIAPYEQYV.

This chain joins TRBV4-3 and TRBJ2-3; D is ambiguous. The V gene lost 4 bases and the J gene lost 2 bases, with 10 bases spanning the gap. Germline CDR1 and CDR2: LGHNA and YSLEER. CDR3 size: 14 residues. The CDR3 sequence: CASSLSRATDTQYF. As DNA, the CDR3 is TGCGCCAGCAGCCTCAGCAGAGCCACAGATACGCAGTATTTT.

This sequence joins TRBV7-9 and TRBJ1-1; D might be TRBD1 (5 bases). The V end was cut by 5 bases, the J end by 3 bases, with 13 bases between. The CDR3 is made up of 14 amino acids. Germline values: CDR1 SEHNR, CDR2 FQNEAQ (reference sequence). The CDR3 nucleotides read TGTGCCAGCAGCCCCCGGGGGACCTACACTGAAGCTTTCTTT. It encodes CASSPRGTYTEAFF.

The V and J genes are TRBV7-9 and TRBJ1-2, with D perhaps TRBD1 (5 bases). V was trimmed by 2 bases and J by 4 bases, leaving 8 bases between them. There are 13 residues in the CDR3. Germline CDR1 SEHNR, CDR2 FQNEAQ (reference sequence). In DNA, the CDR3 is TGTGCCAGCAGCTTACAGGGTGGCTATGGCTACACCTTC. Translated, it gives CASSLQGGYGYTF.

The chain has TRBV6-5 and TRBJ2-3, with unresolved D. Germline CDR1 MNHEY, CDR2 SVGAGI. Trimming took off 6 bases at V and 8 bases at J, with 9 bases between the two ends. The CDR3 runs 11 residues. CDR3 region: CASSLYGTQYF. The CDR3 DNA reads TGTGCCAGCAGCCTTTACGGTACGCAGTATTTT.

V usage is TRBV7-3 and J usage is TRBJ2-2; D unclear. The V and J ends lost 4 bases and 8 bases respectively, with 20 bases between them. Germline CDR1 reads SGHTA; CDR2 reads FQGTGA. The CDR3 loop spans 16 amino acids. The CDR3 bases are TGTGCCAGCAGCTCGCACAGTCCGGAGAATGGGGGGGAGCTGTTTTTT. It is translated as CASSSHSPENGGELFF. The whole variable domain, remainder taken from reference TRBV7-3 and TRBJ2-2, is GAGVSQTPSNKVTEKGKYVELRCDPISGHTALYWYRQSLGQGPEFLIYFQGTGAADDSGLPNDRFFAVRPEGSVSTLKIQRTERGDSAVYLCASSSHSPENGGELFFGEGSRLTVL.

This clone has just one count. The chain is built from TRBV2 and TRBJ2-5, with D maybe TRBD1 (6 bases). Germline CDR1 reads SNHLY; CDR2 reads FYNNEI. The CDR3 spans 13 residues. V lost 6 bases and J 2 bases, leaving 10 bases between the germline ends. The CDR3 sequence: CASREQGQETQYF. CDR3 sequence (DNA): TGTGCCAGCAGGGAACAGGGACAAGAGACCCAGTACTTC.

This rearrangement joins TRBV6-1 to TRBJ1-5; possibly TRBD1 for D (5 bases). Germline CDR1 MNHNS, CDR2 SASEGT. There are 15 residues in the CDR3. The ends were cut back, 8 bases at V and 12 bases at J, with 26 bases in the middle. The DNA for the CDR3 is TGTGCCAGCGCCTTCCCCGGACCGGTGGGGCTAGGCCAGCATTTT. It is translated as CASAFPGPVGLGQHF.

This sequence joins TRBV18 and TRBJ1-2; maybe TRBD1 (6 bases). From germline, CDR1 is KGHSH and CDR2 LQKENI. The ends were cut back, 2 bases at V and 0 bases at J, with 10 bases in the middle. The CDR3 contains 15 residues. CDR3 DNA sequence: TGTGCCAGCTCACCAAGGGACACCACTAACTATGGCTACACCTTC. Translating gives CASSPRDTTNYGYTF.

The chain links TRBV5-5 to TRBJ2-3; 8 bases are shared with TRBD2. The CDR3 has 16 residues. CDR1 SGHKS and CDR2 YYEKEE come from the germline V gene (reference sequence). The V and J ends lost 3 bases and 4 bases, in that order; junction bases with no gene match: 10. This chain's CDR3 is CASSSIAGFTSDTQYF. In DNA form, the CDR3 reads TGTGCCAGCAGCTCGATAGCGGGATTCACTTCAGATACGCAGTATTTT.

This sequence joins TRBV5-1 and TRBJ1-5, with 7 bases that match TRBD1. The germline gives CDR1 SGHRS, CDR2 YFSETQ. Trimming at V came to 2 bases and at J to 7 bases, leaving 6 bases not matched to a gene. The CDR3 covers 14 residues. CDR3 in amino acids: CASSLQGIGQPQHF. The CDR3 bases are TGCGCCAGCAGCTTACAGGGGATCGGCCAGCCCCAGCATTTT.

This sequence joins TRBV4-3 and TRBJ2-3; 9 bases map to TRBD2. J lost 5 bases, V lost 4 bases, and 16 bases had no gene match. The CDR3 is 18 residues long. Germline CDR1 and CDR2: LGHNA and YSLEER. This chain's CDR3 is CASSLYPSGGRAGDTQYF. CDR3 sequence (DNA): TGCGCCAGCAGCCTTTACCCCTCGGGCGGGAGGGCCGGAGATACGCAGTATTTT.

This sequence joins TRBV19 and TRBJ1-5; D gene unclear. The germline V gene has CDR1 LNHDA and CDR2 SQIVND (reference sequence). This CDR3 spans 14 amino acids. The germline V and J ends were trimmed by 1 base and 4 bases, with 8 bases remaining between them. The CDR3, as DNA: TGTGCCAGTAGTATAGCGCGGGGAAATCAGCCCCAGCATTTT. This gives the protein CASSIARGNQPQHF.